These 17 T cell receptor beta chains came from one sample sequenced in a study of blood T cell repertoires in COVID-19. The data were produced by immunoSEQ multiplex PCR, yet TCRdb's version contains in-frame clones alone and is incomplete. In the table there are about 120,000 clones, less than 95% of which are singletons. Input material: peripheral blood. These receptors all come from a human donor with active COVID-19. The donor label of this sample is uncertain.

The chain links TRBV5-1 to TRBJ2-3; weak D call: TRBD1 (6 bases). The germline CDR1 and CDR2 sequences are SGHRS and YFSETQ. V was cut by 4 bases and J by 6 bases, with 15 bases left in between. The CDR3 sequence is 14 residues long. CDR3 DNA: TGCGCCAGCAGCCTGGACAGCGGCGGGGATACGCAGTATTTT. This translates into CASSLDSGGDTQYF.

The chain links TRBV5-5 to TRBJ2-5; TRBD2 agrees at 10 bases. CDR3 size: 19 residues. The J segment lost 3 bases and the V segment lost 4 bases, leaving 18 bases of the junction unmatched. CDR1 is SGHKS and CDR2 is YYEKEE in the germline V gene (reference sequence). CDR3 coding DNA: TGTGCCAGCAGCGGGGGCACAAGATTAGCGGGGGGTGTTAAAGAGACCCAGTACTTC. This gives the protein CASSGGTRLAGGVKETQYF.

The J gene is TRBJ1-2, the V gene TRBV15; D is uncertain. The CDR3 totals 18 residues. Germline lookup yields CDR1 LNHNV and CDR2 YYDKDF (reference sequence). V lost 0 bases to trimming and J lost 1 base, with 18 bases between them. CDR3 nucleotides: TGTGCCACCAGCAGAGATCGGATGCGGGCCCTACGTAACTATGGCTACACCTTC. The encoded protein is CATSRDRMRALRNYGYTF. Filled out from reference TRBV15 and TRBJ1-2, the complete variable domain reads DAMVIQNPRYQVTQFGKPVTLSCSQTLNHNVMYWYQQKSSQAPKLLFHYYDKDFNNEADTPDNFQSRRPNTSFCFLDIRSPGLGDTAMYLCATSRDRMRALRNYGYTFGSGTRLTVV.

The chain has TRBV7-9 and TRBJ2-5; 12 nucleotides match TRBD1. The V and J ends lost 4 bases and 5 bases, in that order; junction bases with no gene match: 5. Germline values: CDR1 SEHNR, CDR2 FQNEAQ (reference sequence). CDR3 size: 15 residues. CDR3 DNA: TGTGCCAGCAGCTCGGGGGACAGGGGGCCGGAGACCCAGTACTTC. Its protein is CASSSGDRGPETQYF.

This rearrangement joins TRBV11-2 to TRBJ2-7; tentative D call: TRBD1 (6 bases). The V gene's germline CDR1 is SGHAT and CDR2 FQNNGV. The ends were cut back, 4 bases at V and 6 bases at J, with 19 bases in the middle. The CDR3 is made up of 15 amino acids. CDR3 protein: CASSSPQGARGEQYF. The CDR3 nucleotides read TGTGCCAGCAGCTCCCCACAGGGCGCACGGGGCGAGCAGTACTTC.

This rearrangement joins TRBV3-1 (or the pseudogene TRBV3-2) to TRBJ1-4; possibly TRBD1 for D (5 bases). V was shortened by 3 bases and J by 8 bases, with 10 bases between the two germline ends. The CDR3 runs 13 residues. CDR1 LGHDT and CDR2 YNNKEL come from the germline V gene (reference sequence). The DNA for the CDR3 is TGTGCCAGCAGCCAGCAGACAGCGGAAAAACTGTTTTTT. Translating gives CASSQQTAEKLFF.

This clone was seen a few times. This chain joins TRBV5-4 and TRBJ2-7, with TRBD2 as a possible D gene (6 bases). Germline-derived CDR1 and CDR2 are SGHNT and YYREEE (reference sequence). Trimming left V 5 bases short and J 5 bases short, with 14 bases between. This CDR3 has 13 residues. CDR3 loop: CASRPRGGDEQYF. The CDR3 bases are TGTGCCAGCAGGCCCCGGGGAGGAGACGAGCAGTACTTC.

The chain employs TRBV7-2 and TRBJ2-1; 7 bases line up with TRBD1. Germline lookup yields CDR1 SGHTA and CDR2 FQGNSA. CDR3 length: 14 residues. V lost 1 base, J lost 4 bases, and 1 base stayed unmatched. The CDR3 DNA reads TGTGCCAGCAGCTTAGACAGGGGATACAATGAGCAGTTCTTC. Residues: CASSLDRGYNEQFF.

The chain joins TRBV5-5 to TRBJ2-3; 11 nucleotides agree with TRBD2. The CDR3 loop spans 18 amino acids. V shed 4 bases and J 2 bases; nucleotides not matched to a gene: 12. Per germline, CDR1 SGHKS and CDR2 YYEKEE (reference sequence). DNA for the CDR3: TGTGCCAGCAGCCCGGGACCAATAGCGGGGGGGACCACAGATACGCAGTATTTT. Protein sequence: CASSPGPIAGGTTDTQYF.

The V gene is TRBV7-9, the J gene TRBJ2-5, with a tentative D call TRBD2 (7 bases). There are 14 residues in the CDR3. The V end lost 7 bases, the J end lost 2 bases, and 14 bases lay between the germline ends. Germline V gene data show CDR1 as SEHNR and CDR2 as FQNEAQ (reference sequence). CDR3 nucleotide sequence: TGTGCCAGCACCGTAGGGGGGGGACAAGAGACCCAGTACTTC. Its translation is CASTVGGGQETQYF.

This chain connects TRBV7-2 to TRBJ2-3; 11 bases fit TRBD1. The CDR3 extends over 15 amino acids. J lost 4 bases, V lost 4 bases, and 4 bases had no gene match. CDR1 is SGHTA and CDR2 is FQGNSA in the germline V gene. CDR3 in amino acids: CASSSRDRGADTQYF. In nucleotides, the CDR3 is TGTGCCAGCAGCTCACGGGACAGGGGGGCAGATACGCAGTATTTT.

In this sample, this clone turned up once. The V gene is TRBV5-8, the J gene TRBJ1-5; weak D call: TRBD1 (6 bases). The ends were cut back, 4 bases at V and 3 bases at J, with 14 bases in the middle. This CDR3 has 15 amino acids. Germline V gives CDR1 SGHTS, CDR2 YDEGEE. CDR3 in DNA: TGTGCCAGCAGCCCGCGTGACAGGCCCAATCAGCCCCAGCATTTT. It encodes CASSPRDRPNQPQHF.

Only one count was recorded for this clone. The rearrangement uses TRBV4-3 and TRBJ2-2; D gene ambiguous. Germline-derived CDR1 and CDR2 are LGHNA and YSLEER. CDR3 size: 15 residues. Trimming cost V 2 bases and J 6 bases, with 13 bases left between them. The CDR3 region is CASSQFELRPGELFF. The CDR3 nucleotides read TGCGCCAGCAGCCAATTCGAACTGCGTCCCGGGGAGCTGTTTTTT.

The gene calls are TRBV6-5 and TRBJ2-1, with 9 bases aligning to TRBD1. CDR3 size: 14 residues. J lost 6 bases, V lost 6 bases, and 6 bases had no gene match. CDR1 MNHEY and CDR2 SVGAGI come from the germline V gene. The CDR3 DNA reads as TGTGCCAGCAGCCGGGACAGGGTTTCCAATGAGCAGTTCTTC. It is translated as CASSRDRVSNEQFF.

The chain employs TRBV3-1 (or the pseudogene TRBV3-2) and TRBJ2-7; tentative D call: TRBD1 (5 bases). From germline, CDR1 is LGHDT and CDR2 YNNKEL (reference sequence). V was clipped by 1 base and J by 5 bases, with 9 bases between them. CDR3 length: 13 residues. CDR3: CASSQGGFNEQYF. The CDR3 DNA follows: TGTGCCAGCAGCCAAGGGGGCTTCAACGAGCAGTACTTC.

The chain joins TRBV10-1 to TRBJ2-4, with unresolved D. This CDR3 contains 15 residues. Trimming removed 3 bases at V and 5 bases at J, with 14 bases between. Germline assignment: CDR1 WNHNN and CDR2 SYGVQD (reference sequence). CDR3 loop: CASSDPRNRENIQYF. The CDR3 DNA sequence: TGCGCCAGCAGTGATCCCCGAAACCGAGAAAACATTCAGTACTTC.

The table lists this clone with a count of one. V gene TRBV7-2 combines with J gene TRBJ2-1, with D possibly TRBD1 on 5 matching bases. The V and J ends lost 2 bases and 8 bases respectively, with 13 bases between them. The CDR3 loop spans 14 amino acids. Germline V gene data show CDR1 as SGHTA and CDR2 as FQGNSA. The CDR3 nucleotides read TGTGCCAGCAGCTTATCTGGCAGGGTCGATGAGCAGTTCTTC. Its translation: CASSLSGRVDEQFF.